The clone carrying this TCR beta chain was detected a few times. The antigen remains unidentified. The data belong to a study of T cell repertoires in cytomegalovirus infection. MiXCR, applied by TCRdb to the reads, yields one record per CDR3 protein. The sample contains tens of thousands of distinct CDR3 sequences, 20% to 25% of which appear only once. The CDR3 length is 14 residues. Germline-derived CDR1 and CDR2 are MNHEY and SVGEGT. V was cut by 5 bases and J by 1 base, with 9 bases left in between. The sequence came from a human donor in good health (CMV status not recorded). Some clones in this sample may be carry-over from other donors' samples. The source material was CD8+ T cells from cultured PBMCs, sampled from culture after CMV antigen stimulation. V and J are TRBV6-2 or TRBV6-3 and TRBJ1-3, with TRBD1 as a possible D gene (6 bases). CDR3 sequence: CASSIQGSGNTIYF. The CDR3 nucleotides read TGTGCCAGCAGTATACAGGGATCTGGAAACACCATATATTTT.